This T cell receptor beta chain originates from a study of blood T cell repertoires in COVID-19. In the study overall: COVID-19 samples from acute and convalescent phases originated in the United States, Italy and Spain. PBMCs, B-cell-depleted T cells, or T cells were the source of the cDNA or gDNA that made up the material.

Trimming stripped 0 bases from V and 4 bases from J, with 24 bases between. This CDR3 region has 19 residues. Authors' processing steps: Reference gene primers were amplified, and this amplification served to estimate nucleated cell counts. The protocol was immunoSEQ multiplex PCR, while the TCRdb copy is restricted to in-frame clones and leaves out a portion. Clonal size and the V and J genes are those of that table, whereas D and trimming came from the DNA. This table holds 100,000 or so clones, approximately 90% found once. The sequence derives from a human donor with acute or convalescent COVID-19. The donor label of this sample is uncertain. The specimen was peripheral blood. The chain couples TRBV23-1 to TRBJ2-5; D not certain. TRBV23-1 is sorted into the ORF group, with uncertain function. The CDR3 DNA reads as TGCGCCAGCAGTCAATCGAGGCCCCCCGAGCGTGGGTTATCAGAGACCCAGTACTTC. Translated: CASSQSRPPERGLSETQYF.